This TCR beta chain was documented in a study of cytotoxic CD8 clonotypes in ibrutinib-treated CLL. Study overall: On average, 94,082 productive rearrangements and 200,000 to 300,000 productive templates per sample.

Remarks on this clone: What it recognizes is unknown.

Regarding the study as a whole: Measured clonality at baseline was greater than in age-matched healthy donors and tracked with circulating CD8+ T-cell counts.

V lost 0 bases to trimming and J lost 4 bases, with 6 bases between them. This CDR3 is built from 13 residues. Germline V gene sequence: CDR1 SGDLS, CDR2 YYNGEE. Produced via immunoSEQ multiplex PCR; TCRdb's table is partial and in-frame only. The data show 110,000 to 150,000 clones, under 95% seen once. The sequencing here drew on PBMCs, taken after 12 months of ibrutinib treatment. The TCR was taken from a human donor with chronic lymphocytic leukemia. The rearrangement joins TRBV9 to TRBJ2-3; D ambiguous. The CDR3 DNA follows: TGTGCCAGCAGCGTAGAAGGGTCAGATACGCAGTATTTT. Encoded protein: CASSVEGSDTQYF.